This T cell receptor beta chain emerged from a study of blood T cell repertoires in COVID-19. The overall study: T cells, B-cell-depleted T cells, or PBMCs supplied cDNA or gDNA.

As originally analysed: It was from reference gene primer amplification that nucleated cell counts were estimated. The data were produced by immunoSEQ multiplex PCR, yet TCRdb's version contains in-frame clones alone and is incomplete. That table furnishes V, J and clone size, whereas the DNA furnished D and trimming. The repertoire holds roughly 260,000 clones, 91% seen once, with 0.95% to 1.5% in the top ten. Germline V gives CDR1 SNHLY, CDR2 FYNNEI. CDR3 length: 17 amino acids. V was trimmed by 5 bases and J by 0 bases, leaving 17 bases between them. This rearrangement joins TRBV2 to TRBJ2-1; a weak D match, TRBD2 (6 bases). The specimen was PBMCs or T cells enriched from blood (not recorded which). The sequence was collected from a human donor in a cohort exposed to, infected with or recovered from COVID-19 (not recorded which). The donor label of this sample is uncertain. Here the CDR3 reads CASSPGGIWSSYNEQFF. The CDR3 nucleotides are TGTGCCAGCAGTCCCGGGGGTATATGGAGCTCCTACAATGAGCAGTTCTTC.